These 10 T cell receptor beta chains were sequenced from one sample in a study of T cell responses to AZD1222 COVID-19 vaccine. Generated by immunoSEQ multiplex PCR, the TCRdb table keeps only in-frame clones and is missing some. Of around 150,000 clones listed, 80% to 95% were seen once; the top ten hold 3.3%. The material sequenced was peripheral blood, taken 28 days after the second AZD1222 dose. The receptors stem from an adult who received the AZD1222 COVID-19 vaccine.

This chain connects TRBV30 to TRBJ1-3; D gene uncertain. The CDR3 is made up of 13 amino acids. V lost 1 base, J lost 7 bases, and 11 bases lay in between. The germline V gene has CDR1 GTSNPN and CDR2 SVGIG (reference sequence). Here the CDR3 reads CAWSAGRRNTIYF. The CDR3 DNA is TGTGCCTGGAGTGCCGGAAGAAGGAACACCATATATTTT.

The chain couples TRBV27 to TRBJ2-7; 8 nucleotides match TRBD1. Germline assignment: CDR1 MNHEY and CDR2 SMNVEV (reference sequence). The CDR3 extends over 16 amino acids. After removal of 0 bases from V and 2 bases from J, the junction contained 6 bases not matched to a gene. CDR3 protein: CASSLSGTGSAYEQYF. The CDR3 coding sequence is TGTGCCAGCAGTTTATCGGGGACAGGTTCAGCCTACGAGCAGTACTTC.

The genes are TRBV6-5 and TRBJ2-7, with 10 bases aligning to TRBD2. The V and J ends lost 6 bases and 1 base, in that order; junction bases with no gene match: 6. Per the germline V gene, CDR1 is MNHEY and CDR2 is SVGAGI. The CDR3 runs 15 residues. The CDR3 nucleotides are TGTGCCAGCAGGATTCTAGCGGGAGAGTCCTACGAGCAGTACTTC. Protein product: CASRILAGESYEQYF.

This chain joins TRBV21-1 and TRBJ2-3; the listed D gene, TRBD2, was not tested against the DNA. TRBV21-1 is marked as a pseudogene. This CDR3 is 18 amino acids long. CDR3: CASSKGGPERPSTDTQYF. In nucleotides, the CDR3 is TGTGCCAGCAGCAAAGGGGGTCCCGAGCGGCCTAGCACAGATACGCAGTATTTT.

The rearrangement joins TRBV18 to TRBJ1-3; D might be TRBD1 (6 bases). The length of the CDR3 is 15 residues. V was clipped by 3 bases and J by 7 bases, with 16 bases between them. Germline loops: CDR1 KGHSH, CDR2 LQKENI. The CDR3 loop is CASSPDRGIENTIYF. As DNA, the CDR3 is TGTGCCAGCTCACCGGACAGAGGGATCGAGAACACCATATATTTT.

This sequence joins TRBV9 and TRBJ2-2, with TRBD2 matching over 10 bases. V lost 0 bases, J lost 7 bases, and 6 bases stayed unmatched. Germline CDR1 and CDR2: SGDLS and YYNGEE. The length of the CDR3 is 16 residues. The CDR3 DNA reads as TGTGCCAGCAGCGTAGGCCCTAGCGGGAGTGGCGGGGAGCTGTTTTTT. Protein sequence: CASSVGPSGSGGELFF. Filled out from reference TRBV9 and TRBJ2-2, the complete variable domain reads DSGVTQTPKHLITATGQRVTLRCSPRSGDLSVYWYQQSLDQGLQFLIQYYNGEERAKGNILERFSAQQFPDLHSELNLSSLELGDSALYFCASSVGPSGSGGELFFGEGSRLTVL.

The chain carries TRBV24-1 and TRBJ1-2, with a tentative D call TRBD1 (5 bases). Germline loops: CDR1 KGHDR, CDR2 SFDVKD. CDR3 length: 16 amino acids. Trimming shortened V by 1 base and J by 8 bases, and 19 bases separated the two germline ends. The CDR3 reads CATSDLSGGLKEGYTF. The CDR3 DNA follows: TGTGCCACCAGTGATTTAAGTGGGGGTCTGAAAGAAGGCTACACCTTC.

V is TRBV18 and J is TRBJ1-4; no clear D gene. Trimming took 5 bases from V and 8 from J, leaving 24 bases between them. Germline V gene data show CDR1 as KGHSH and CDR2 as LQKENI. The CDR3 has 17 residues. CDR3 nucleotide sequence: TGTGCCAGCTCATTTAGTGAAGAGACGTTTACCGGCGAAAAACTGTTTTTT. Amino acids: CASSFSEETFTGEKLFF.

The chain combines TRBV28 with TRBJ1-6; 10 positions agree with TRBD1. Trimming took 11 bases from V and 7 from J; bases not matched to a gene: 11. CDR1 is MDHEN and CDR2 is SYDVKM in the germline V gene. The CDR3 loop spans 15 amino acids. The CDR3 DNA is TGTGCCGCAGGGACAGGGGCCTCCCAAAATTCACCCCTCCACTTT. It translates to CAAGTGASQNSPLHF.

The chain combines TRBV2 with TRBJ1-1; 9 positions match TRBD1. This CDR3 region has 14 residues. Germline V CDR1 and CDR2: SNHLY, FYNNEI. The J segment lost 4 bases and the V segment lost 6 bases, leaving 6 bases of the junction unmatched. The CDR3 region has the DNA TGTGCCAGCAGGTCCACAGGGGGCGTCACTGAAGCTTTCTTT. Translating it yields CASRSTGGVTEAFF.